These T cell receptor beta chains were read from a single sample in a study of T cells after yellow fever vaccination. TCRdb reanalysed the 5' RACE reads using MiXCR and keeps one entry per CDR3 protein. The sample records some 560,000 distinct CDR3 sequences, roughly 17% being singletons. Specimen: PBMCs, collected less than 6 days after the first yellow fever vaccination. The receptors stem from a man between 18 and 35 years old who received the YFV17D yellow fever vaccine. Each CDR3 is given without its conserved first and last residue.

CDR3aa	v_gene	j_gene
SAPGGVSAF	TRBV20-1	TRBJ1-1
ASSPPDRPQETQY	TRBV18	TRBJ2-5
ATSTHRQGRDTEAF	TRBV15	TRBJ1-1
ASSFGGSGGLSGELF	TRBV11-2	TRBJ2-2
ASSYRGLGGSYNEQF	TRBV12-3/TRBV12-4	TRBJ2-1
ASSLPQDRPMVFPQH	TRBV11-2	TRBJ1-5
ASSPIRDGGVNSPLH	TRBV3-1	TRBJ1-6
SARGQLQQPQH	TRBV20-1	TRBJ1-5
ASSQEGGLATQY	TRBV4-1	TRBJ2-3
AISDHGQLETQY	TRBV10-3	TRBJ2-5
ASGVEANQPQH	TRBV2	TRBJ1-5
ASSQDAGTGANVLT	TRBV4-3	TRBJ2-6
ASSFGDARRPLH	TRBV27	TRBJ1-6
ASSLRQPANYGYT	TRBV27	TRBJ1-2
SARDRLGAGETQY	TRBV20-1	TRBJ2-5
ASTEQGTYGYT	TRBV3-1	TRBJ1-2
ASSSAGTGDETQY	TRBV12-3/TRBV12-4	TRBJ2-5
ASSTKGQGRTEAF	TRBV4-1	TRBJ1-1
ASSLDQGTVGSDTQY	TRBV11-2	TRBJ2-3
ASRPTGLDGELF	TRBV11-2	TRBJ2-2
ASSYSRIMNTEAF	TRBV6-5	TRBJ1-1
ASSRNSGGGETQY	TRBV5-1	TRBJ2-5
ASSSLSSGGLRETQY	TRBV27	TRBJ2-5
ASSQEAANTGELF	TRBV4-1	TRBJ2-2
ASSLVQQNTEAF	TRBV13	TRBJ1-1
ASSGGPISGNTIY	TRBV12-3/TRBV12-4	TRBJ1-3
ASSLSAGGAGELF	TRBV5-1	TRBJ2-2
ASSQDGLENNEQF	TRBV4-3	TRBJ2-1
ASSKGQTNTGELF	TRBV5-1	TRBJ2-2
ASSFLRGGLNEQF	TRBV7-3	TRBJ2-1
ASSISVEQF	TRBV12-3/TRBV12-4	TRBJ2-1
ATSETAAQETQY	TRBV24-1	TRBJ2-5
SVWTGEGDGYT	TRBV29-1	TRBJ1-2
ASSQLTGGNNSPLH	TRBV14	TRBJ1-6
ASGPGPGHPAYSPLH	TRBV4-2	TRBJ1-6
ASSSLGTYEQY	TRBV6-5	TRBJ2-7
ASSPRPNDGYT	TRBV6-1	TRBJ1-2
ASSLEGLNLGVTQY	TRBV5-1	TRBJ2-5